This T cell receptor (beta chain) was documented in a study of blood T cell repertoires in COVID-19. Background on the study: There were acute and convalescent COVID-19 samples, and they came from the United States, Italy and Spain. PBMCs, B-cell-depleted T cells, or T cells provided the cDNA or gDNA that made up the material.

The CDR3 sequence is 13 residues long. The V gene end was trimmed by 0 bases and the J gene end by 5 bases; junction bases not matched to a gene: 3. Germline V gene data show CDR1 as GTSNPN and CDR2 as SVGIG (reference sequence). Per the original data handling: Reference gene primer amplification gave estimated nucleated cell counts. The protocol was immunoSEQ multiplex PCR, while the TCRdb copy is restricted to in-frame clones and leaves out a portion. V, J and clone size reflect that table, while D and trimming were determined from the DNA. The repertoire holds approximately 81,000 clones, approximately 78% seen once, with approximately 7% in the top ten.

The clonotype was recovered from a human donor in a cohort sampled during active COVID-19. The J gene is TRBJ2-5, the V gene TRBV30; 7 positions match TRBD1. Sequenced: peripheral blood. The CDR3 DNA follows: TGTGCCTGGAGTGTAGAGGGGGCTGAGACCCAGTACTTC. This sequence encodes CAWSVEGAETQYF.